This T cell receptor (beta chain) stems from a study of CD8 T cells in Susac syndrome. An amount of RNA that ranged from roughly 0.5 to 1 ug was reverse transcribed with random hexamers. It was immunoSEQ multiplex PCR that amplified TCR beta CDR3 across 54 Vbeta and 13 Jbeta. A single record per CDR3 protein comes from TCRdb applying MiXCR to the immunoSEQ multiplex PCR reads. The data contain some 70,000 distinct CDR3 sequences, about 94% of them seen just once; the ten biggest clones take up 0.56%. Negative magnetic isolation gave CD8+ and CD4+ cells; FACS enriched CD8+ TEMRA. Germline V gene lookup returns CDR1 SEHNR and CDR2 FQNEAQ (reference sequence). The CDR3 is 14 amino acids. V dropped 3 bases and J dropped 7 bases, with 10 bases sitting between them.

This sequence originates from a human donor with multiple sclerosis. The sample was CD8+ T cells from PBMCs. The V and J genes are TRBV7-9 and TRBJ1-6; weak D call: TRBD1 (6 bases). The CDR3 DNA is TGTGCCAGCAGCTTTGGACAGCTCAATTCACCCCTCCACTTT. Encoded protein: CASSFGQLNSPLHF.